Listed below are T cell receptor beta chains from one sample, sequenced in a study of graft-versus-host responses after intestinal transplantation. This table comes from immunoSEQ multiplex PCR, and its TCRdb copy is limited to in-frame clones, with some not included. The sample lists around 7,700 clones, roughly 75% seen once, with 9.5% to 15% in the top ten. The sample in question was ileum tissue, obtained approximately 220 days after intestinal transplant. These receptor sequences come from a human patient who received an intestinal transplant, so some T cells may come from the graft donor. Both conserved end residues are trimmed from each CDR3.

>TRBJ1-2|12|TRBV18
ASSQGTDAYGYT
>TRBJ1-1|12|TRBV6-1
ASSEQAGLGEAF
>TRBJ2-3|11|TRBV29-1
SVGGQSTDTQY
>TRBJ1-1|12|TRBV19
ASRRGQGARNAF
>TRBJ2-2|14|TRBV28
ASSFPGQGGRGELF
>TRBJ1-4|13|TRBV2
ASRKGTGLNEKLF
>TRBJ1-1|11|TRBV30
AWSGQGAAEAF
>TRBJ1-5|11|TRBV7-9
ASSRTDNQPQH
>TRBJ2-1|11|TRBV9
ASSVEGYNEQF
>TRBJ1-5|12|TRBV6-1
ASSGRGGDQPQH
>TRBJ1-2|12|TRBV7-8
ASSLSGLNYGYT
>TRBJ1-1|11|TRBV30
AWSGSRHTEAF
>TRBJ2-7|12|TRBV12-5
ASGFAGPPYEQY
>TRBJ2-5|14|TRBV6-5
ASSYSGTSGQETQY
>TRBJ2-1|12|TRBV19
ASSPSGNVIVQF
>TRBJ1-4|13|TRBV5-1
ASSLAFREGEKLF